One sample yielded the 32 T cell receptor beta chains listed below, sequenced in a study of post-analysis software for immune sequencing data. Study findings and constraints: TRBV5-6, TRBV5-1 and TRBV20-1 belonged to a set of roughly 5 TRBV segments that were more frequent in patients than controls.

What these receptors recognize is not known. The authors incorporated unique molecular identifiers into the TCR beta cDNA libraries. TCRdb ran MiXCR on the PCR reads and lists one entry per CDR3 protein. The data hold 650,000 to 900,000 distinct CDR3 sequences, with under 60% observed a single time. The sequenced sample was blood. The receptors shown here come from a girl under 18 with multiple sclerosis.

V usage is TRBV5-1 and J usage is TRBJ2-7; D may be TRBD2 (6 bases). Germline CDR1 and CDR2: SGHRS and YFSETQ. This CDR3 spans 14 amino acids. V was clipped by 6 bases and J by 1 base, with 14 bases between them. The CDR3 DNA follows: TGCGCCAGCACGTTCGGGCGGGGATCCTACGAGCAGTACTTC. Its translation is CASTFGRGSYEQYF.

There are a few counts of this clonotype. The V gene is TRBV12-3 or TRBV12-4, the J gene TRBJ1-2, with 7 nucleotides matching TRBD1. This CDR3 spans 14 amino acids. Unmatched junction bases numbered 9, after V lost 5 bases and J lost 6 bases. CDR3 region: CASSLGGSMNGYTF. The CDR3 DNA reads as TGTGCCAGCAGTCTAGGGGGCAGTATGAATGGCTACACCTTC.

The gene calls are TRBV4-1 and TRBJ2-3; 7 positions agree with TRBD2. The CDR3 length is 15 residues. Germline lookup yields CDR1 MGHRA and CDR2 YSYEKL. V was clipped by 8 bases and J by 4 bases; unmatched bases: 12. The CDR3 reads CASSPGPSGADTQYF. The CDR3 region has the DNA TGCGCCAGCTCGCCCGGGCCTAGCGGAGCAGATACGCAGTATTTT.

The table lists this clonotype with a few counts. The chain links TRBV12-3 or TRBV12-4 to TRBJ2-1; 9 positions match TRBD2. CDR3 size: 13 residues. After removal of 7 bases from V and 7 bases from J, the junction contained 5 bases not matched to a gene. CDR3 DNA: TGTGCCAGCAACCTAGCGGGATTAAATGAGCAGTTCTTC. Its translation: CASNLAGLNEQFF.

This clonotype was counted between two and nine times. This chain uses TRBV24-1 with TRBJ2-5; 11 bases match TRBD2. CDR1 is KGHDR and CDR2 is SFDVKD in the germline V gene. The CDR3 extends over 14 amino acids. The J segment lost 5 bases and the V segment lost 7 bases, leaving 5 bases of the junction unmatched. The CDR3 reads CATRGSGREETQYF. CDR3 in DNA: TGTGCCACCAGGGGTAGCGGGAGGGAGGAGACCCAGTACTTC.

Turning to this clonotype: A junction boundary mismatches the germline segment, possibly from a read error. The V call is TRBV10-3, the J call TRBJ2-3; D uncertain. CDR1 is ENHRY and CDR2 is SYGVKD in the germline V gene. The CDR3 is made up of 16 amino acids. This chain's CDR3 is CAISESTRAGTDAQYF. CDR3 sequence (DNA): TGTGCCATCAGTGAGTCGACTCGGGCAGGCACAGATGCGCAGTATTTT.

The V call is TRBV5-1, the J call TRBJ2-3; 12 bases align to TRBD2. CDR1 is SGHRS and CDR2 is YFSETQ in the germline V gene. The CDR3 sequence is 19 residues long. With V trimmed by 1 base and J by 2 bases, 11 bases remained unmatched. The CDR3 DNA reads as TGCGCCAGCAGCTTGTATCCCGGGACTAGCGGGTCCCACACAGATACGCAGTATTTT. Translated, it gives CASSLYPGTSGSHTDTQYF.

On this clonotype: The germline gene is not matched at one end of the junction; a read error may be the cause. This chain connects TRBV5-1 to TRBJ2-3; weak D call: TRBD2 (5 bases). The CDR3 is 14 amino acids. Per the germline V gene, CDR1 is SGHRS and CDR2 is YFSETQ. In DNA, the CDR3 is TGCGCCAGCAGCCCGGGGAGAGCCACAGATGCGCAGTATTTT. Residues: CASSPGRATDAQYF.

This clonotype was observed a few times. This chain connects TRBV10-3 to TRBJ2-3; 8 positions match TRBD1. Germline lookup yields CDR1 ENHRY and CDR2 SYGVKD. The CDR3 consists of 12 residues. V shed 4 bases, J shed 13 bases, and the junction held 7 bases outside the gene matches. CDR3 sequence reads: CAISGMDRAEYF. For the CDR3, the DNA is TGTGCCATCAGTGGAATGGACAGGGCAGAGTATTTT.

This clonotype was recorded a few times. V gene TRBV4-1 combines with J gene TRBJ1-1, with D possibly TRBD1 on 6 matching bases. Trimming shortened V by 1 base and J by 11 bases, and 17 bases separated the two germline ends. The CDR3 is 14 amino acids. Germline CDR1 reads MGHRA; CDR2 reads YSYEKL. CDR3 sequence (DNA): TGCGCCAGCAGCCAAGCGACAGGCGTCCGGTCCGCTTTCTTT. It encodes CASSQATGVRSAFF.

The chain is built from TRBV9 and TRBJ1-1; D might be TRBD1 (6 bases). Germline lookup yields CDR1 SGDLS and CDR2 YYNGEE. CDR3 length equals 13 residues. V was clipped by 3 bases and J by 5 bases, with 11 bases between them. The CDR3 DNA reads TGTGCCAGCAGCGAAACGACAGGAACTGAAGCTTTCTTT. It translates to CASSETTGTEAFF.

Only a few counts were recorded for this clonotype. The CDR3 reads CASRGGTDEAFF. The CDR3 nucleotides are TGTGCCAGCAGGGGAGGGACGGATGAAGCTTTCTTT. This sequence joins TRBV12-3 or TRBV12-4 and TRBJ1-1; D possibly corresponds to TRBD1 (5 bases). The V gene lost 6 bases and the J gene lost 7 bases, with 12 bases spanning the gap. The CDR3 is 12 amino acids.

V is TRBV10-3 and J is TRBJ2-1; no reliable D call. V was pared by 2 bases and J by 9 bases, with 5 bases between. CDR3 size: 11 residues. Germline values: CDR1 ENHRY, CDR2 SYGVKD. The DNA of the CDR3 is TGTGCCATCAGTGAGCTTTTTGAGCAGTTCTTC. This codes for CAISELFEQFF.

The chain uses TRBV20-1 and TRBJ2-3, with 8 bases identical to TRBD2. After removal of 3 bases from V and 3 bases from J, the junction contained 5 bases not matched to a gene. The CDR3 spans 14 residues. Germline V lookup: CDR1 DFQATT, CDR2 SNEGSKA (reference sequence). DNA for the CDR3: TGCAGTGCTAGTCAAGCGGGGGAGACAGATACGCAGTATTTT. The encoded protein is CSASQAGETDTQYF.

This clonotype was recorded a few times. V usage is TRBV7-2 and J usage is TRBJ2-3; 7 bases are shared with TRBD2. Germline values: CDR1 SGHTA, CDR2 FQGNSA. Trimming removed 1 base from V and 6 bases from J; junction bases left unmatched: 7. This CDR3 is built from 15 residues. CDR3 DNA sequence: TGTGCCAGCAGCTTAGAGGCGCGGGAGCAGGATACGCAGTATTTT. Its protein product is CASSLEAREQDTQYF.

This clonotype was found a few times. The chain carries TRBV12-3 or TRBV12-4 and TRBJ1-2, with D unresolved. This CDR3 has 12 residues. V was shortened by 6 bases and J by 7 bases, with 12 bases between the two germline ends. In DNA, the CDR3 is TGTGCCAGCAGCCCCGACGCGTTTGGCTACACCTTC. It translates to CASSPDAFGYTF.

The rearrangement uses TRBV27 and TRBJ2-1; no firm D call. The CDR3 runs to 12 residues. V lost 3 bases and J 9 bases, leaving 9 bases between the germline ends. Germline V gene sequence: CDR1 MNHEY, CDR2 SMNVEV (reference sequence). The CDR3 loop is CASSFEGIEQFF. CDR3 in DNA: TGTGCCAGCAGTTTTGAAGGGATTGAGCAGTTCTTC.

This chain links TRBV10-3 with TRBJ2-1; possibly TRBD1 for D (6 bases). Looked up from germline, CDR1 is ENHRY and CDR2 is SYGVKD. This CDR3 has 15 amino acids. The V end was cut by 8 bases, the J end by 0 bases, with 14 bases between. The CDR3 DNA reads TGTGCCATCCGTCAGGGGCCGAGCTCCTACAATGAGCAGTTCTTC. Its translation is CAIRQGPSSYNEQFF.

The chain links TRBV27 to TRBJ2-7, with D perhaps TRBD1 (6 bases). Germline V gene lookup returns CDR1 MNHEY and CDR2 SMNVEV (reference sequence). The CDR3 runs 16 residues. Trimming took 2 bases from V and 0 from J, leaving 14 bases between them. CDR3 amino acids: CASSLDRPEISYEQYF. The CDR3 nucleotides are TGTGCCAGCAGTTTAGACAGGCCCGAAATCTCCTACGAGCAGTACTTC.

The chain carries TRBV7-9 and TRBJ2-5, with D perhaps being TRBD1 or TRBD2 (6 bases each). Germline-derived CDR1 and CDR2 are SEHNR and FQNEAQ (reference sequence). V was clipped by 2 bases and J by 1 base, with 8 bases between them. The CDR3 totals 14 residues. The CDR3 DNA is TGTGCCAGCAGCTTATGGGGGGCCCAAGAGACCCAGTACTTC. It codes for CASSLWGAQETQYF.

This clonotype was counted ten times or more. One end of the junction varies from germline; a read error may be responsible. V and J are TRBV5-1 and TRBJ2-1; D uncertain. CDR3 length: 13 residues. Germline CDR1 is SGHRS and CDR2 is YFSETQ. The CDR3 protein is CASSLSSYNEQFF. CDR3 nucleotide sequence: TGTGCCAGCAGCCTCTCCTCCTACAATGAGCAGTTCTTC.

CDR3 coding DNA: TGTGCCAGCAGCTTAGCCGGGACCGCGTGGGCTTTCTTT. Its translation is CASSLAGTAWAFF. The rearrangement uses TRBV7-8 and TRBJ1-1; possible D gene TRBD1, 5 bases. The CDR3 consists of 13 residues. Germline CDR1 and CDR2: SGHVS and FQNEAQ. Trimming removed 0 bases from V and 11 bases from J, with 13 bases in between.

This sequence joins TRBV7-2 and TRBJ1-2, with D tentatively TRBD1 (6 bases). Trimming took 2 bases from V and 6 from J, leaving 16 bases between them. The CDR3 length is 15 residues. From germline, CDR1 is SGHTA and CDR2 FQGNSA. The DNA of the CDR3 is TGTGCCAGCAGCTTACCTAAGTCAGGGGCGGATGGCTACACCTTC. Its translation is CASSLPKSGADGYTF.

The CDR3 DNA reads as TGTGCCAGCAGCCAAGAGATTGGGACAGGGGGCAATGAGCAGTTCTTC. It encodes CASSQEIGTGGNEQFF. The genes are TRBV4-2 and TRBJ2-1; the match to TRBD1 covers 11 bases. Germline V gene sequence: CDR1 LGHNA, CDR2 YNFKEQ. This CDR3 comprises 16 residues. Unmatched junction bases numbered 4, after V lost 0 bases and J lost 6 bases.

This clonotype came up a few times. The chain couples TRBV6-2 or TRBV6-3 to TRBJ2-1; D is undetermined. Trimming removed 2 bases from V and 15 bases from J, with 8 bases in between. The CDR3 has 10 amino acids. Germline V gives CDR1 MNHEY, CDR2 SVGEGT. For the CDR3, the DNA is TGTGCCAGCAGTTACCGGCGGCCGTTCTTC. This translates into CASSYRRPFF.

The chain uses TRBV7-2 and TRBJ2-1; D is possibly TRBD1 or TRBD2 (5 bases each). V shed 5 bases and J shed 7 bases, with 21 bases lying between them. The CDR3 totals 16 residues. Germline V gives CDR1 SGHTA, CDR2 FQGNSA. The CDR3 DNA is TGTGCCAGCAGCCCGGGACCGACCTCGCCCGGGAATGAGCAGTTCTTC. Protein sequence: CASSPGPTSPGNEQFF.

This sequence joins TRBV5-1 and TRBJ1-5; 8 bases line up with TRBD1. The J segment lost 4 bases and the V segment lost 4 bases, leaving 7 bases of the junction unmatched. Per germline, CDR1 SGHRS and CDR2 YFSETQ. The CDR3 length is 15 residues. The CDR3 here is CASSPTGASNQPQHF. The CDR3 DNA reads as TGCGCCAGCAGCCCGACAGGGGCCTCAAATCAGCCCCAGCATTTT.

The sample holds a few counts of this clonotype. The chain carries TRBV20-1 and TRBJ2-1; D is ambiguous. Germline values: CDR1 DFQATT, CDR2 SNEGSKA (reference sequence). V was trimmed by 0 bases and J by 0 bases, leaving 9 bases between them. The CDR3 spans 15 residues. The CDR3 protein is CSARERTSSYNEQFF. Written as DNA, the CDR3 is TGCAGTGCTAGAGAAAGAACGAGCTCCTACAATGAGCAGTTCTTC.

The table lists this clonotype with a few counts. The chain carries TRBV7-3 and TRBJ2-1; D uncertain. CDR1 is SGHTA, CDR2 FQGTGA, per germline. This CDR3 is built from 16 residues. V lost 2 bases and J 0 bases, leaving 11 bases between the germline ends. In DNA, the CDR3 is TGTGCCAGCAGCTTAGTCGCAGATAGCTCCTACAATGAGCAGTTCTTC. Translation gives CASSLVADSSYNEQFF. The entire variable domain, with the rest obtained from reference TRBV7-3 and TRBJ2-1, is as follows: GAGVSQTPSNKVTEKGKYVELRCDPISGHTALYWYRQSLGQGPEFLIYFQGTGAADDSGLPNDRFFAVRPEGSVSTLKIQRTERGDSAVYLCASSLVADSSYNEQFFGPGTRLTVL.

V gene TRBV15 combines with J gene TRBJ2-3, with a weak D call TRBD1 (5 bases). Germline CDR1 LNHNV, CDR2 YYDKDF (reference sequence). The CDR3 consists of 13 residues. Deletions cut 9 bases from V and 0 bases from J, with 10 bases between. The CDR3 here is CATRQTSTDTQYF. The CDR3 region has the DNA TGTGCCACACGACAGACTAGCACAGATACGCAGTATTTT.

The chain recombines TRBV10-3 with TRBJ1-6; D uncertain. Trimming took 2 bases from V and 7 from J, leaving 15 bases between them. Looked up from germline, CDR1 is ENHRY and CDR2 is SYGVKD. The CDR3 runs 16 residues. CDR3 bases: TGTGCCATCAGTGAGGGTCCGGGCTGGGAAAATTCACCCCTCCACTTT. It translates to CAISEGPGWENSPLHF.

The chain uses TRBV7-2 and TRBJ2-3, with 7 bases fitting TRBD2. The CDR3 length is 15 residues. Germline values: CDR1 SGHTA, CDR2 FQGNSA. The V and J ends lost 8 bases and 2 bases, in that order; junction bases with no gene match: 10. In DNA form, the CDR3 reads TGTGCCAGCTGCGGGGGACGGCCTAACACAGATACGCAGTATTTT. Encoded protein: CASCGGRPNTDTQYF.